The present TCR beta chain was sequenced within a study of blood T cell repertoires in COVID-19. Libraries were prepared by immunoSEQ multiplex PCR; TCRdb keeps only in-frame clonotypes and omits some of them. Counted here are 400,000 to 450,000 clones, about 91% occurring once; the ten biggest clones make up roughly 1.4%. Germline CDR1 is SGDLS and CDR2 is YYNGEE. The CDR3 consists of 17 residues. The V gene end was trimmed by 3 bases and the J gene end by 5 bases; junction bases not matched to a gene: 11. The sequencing sample was made of peripheral blood. This receptor was obtained from a woman between 40 and 50 years old with COVID-19, enrolled during active disease. The V and J genes are TRBV9 and TRBJ1-6; 7 bases fit TRBD1. This CDR3 reads CASSAPQRQGNNSPLHF. CDR3 nucleotides: TGTGCCAGCAGCGCTCCACAAAGACAGGGTAATAATTCACCCCTCCACTTT.